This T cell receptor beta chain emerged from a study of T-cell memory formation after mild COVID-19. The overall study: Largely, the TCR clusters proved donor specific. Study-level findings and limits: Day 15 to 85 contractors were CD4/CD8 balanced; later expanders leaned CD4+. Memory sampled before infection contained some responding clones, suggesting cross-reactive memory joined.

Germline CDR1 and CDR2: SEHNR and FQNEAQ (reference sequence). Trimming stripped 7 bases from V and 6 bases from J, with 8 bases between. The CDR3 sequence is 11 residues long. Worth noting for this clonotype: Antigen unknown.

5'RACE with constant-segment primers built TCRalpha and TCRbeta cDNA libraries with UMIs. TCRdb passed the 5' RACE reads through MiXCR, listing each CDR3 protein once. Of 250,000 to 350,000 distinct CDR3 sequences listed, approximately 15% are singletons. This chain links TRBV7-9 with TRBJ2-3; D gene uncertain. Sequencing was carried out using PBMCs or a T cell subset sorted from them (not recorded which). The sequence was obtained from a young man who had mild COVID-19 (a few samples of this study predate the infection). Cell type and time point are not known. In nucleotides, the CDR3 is TGTGCCAGCACCCTTGGCGATACGCAGTATTTT. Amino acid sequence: CASTLGDTQYF.